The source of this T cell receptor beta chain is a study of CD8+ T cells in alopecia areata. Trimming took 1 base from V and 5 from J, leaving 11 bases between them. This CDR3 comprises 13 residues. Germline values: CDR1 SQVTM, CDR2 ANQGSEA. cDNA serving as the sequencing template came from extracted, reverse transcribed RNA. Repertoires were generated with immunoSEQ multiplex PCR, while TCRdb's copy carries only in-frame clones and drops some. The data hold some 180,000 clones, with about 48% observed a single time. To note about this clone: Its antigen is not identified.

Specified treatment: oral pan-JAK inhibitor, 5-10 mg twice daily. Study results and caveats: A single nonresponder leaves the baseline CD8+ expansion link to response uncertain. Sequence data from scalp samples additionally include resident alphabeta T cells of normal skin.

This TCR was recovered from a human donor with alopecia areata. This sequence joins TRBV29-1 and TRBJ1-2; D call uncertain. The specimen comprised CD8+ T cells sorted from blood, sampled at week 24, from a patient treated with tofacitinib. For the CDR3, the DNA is TGCAGCGTTGAAGGGGCAGAGAATTATGGCTACACCTTC. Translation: CSVEGAENYGYTF. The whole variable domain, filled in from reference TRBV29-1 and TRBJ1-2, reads SAVISQKPSRDICQRGTSLTIQCQVDSQVTMMFWYRQQPGQSLTLIATANQGSEATYESGFVIDKFPISRPNLTFSTLTVSNMSPEDSSIYLCSVEGAENYGYTFGSGTRLTVV.